This record concerns one TCR beta chain sequence. This entry is derived from a study of blood T cell repertoires in COVID-19. CDR3 length equals 15 residues. Germline V gene lookup returns CDR1 LNHDA and CDR2 SQIVND (reference sequence). V lost 7 bases and J 0 bases, leaving 13 bases between the germline ends. Here immunoSEQ multiplex PCR was the method, and the copy in TCRdb shows in-frame clones only, minus some. The sample consists of about 150,000 clones, approximately 89% of them appearing once. Sequences were obtained from peripheral blood. V is TRBV19 and J is TRBJ1-3; D is unresolved. The sequence came from a man between 60 and 70 years old with active or convalescent COVID-19. CDR3 loop: CASKRWANSGNTIYF. The CDR3 coding sequence is TGTGCCAGTAAAAGATGGGCCAACTCTGGAAACACCATATATTTT.